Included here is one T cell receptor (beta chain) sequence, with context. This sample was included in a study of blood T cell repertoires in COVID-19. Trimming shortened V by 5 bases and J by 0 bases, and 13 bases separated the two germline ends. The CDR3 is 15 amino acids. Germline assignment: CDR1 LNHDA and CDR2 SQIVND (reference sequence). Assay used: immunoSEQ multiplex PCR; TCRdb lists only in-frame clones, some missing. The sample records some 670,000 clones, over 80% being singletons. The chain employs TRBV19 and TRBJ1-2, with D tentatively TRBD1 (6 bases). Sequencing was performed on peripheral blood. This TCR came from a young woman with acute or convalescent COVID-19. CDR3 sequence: CASSPYQGTNYGYTF. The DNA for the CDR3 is TGTGCCAGTAGTCCGTATCAGGGGACTAACTATGGCTACACCTTC.